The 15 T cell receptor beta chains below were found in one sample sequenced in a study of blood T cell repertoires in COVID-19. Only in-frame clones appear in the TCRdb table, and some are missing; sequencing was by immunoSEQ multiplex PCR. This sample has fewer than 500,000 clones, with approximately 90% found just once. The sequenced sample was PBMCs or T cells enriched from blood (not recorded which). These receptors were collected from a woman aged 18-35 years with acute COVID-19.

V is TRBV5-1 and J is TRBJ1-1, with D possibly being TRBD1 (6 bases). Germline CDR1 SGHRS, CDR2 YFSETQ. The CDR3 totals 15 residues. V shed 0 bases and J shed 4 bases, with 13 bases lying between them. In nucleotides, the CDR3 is TGCGCCAGCAGCTTGGAGGGGGGGCGCACCACTGAAGCTTTCTTT. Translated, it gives CASSLEGGRTTEAFF.

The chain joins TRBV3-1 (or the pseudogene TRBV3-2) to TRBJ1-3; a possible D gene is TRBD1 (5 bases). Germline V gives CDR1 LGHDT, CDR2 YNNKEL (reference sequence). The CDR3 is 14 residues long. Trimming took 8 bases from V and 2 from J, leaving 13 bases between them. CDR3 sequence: CASRPGGTGNTIYF. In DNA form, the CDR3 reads TGTGCCAGCCGTCCCGGGGGGACTGGAAACACCATATATTTT.

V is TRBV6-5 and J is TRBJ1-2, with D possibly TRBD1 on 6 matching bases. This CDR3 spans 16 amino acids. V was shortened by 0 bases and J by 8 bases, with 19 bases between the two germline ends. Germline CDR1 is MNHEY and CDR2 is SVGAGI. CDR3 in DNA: TGTGCCAGCAGTTACTCGGCTTTCAGGGGCGGGAGCGGCTACACCTTC. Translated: CASSYSAFRGGSGYTF.

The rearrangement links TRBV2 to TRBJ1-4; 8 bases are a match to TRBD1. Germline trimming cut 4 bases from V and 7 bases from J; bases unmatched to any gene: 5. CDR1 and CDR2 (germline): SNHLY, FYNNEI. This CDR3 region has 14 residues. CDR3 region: CASSVAGGGEKLFF. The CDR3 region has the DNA TGTGCCAGCAGTGTGGCAGGGGGCGGTGAAAAACTGTTTTTT.

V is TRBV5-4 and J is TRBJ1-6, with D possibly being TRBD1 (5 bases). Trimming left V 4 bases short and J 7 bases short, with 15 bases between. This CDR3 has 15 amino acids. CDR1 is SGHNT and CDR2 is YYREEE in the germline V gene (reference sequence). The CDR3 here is CASSPGRGGNSPLHF. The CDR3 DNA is TGTGCCAGCAGCCCGGGGCGGGGCGGAAATTCACCCCTCCACTTT. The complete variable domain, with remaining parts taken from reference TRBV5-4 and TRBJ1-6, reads ETGVTQSPTHLIKTRGQQVTLRCSSQSGHNTVSWYQQALGQGPQFIFQYYREEENGRGNFPPRFSGLQFPNYSSELNVNALELDDSALYLCASSPGRGGNSPLHFGNGTRLTVT.

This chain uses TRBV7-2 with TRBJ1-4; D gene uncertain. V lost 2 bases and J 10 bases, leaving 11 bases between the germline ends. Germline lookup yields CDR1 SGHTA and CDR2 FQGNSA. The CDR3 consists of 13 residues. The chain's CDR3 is CASSLLPLAKLFF. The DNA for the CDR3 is TGTGCCAGCAGCTTACTGCCACTTGCAAAACTGTTTTTT. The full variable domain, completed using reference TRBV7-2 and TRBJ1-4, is GAGVSQSPSNKVTEKGKDVELRCDPISGHTALYWYRQSLGQGLEFLIYFQGNSAPDKSGLPSDRFSAERTGGSVSTLTIQRTQQEDSAVYLCASSLLPLAKLFFGSGTQLSVL.

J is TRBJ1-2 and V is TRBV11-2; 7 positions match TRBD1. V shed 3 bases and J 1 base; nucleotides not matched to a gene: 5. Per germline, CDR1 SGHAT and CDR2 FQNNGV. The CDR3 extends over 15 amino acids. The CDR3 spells CASSLRGGDNYGYTF. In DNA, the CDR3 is TGTGCCAGCAGCTTGAGAGGGGGCGATAACTATGGCTACACCTTC.

The CDR3 sequence is CASSLSRKLWGELFF. As DNA, the CDR3 is TGTGCCAGCAGTTTATCCCGAAAACTGTGGGGGGAGCTGTTTTTT. The chain uses TRBV27 and TRBJ2-2; no reliable D call. Trimming pared 0 bases from V and 8 bases from J, leaving 13 bases between. The germline CDR1 and CDR2 sequences are MNHEY and SMNVEV (reference sequence). CDR3 length equals 15 residues.

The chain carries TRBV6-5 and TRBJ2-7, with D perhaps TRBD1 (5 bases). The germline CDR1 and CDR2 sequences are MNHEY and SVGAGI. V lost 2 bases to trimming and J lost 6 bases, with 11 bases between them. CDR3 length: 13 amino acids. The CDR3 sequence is CASSYLDKTEQYF. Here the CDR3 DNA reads TGTGCCAGCAGTTACCTGGACAAAACCGAGCAGTACTTC.

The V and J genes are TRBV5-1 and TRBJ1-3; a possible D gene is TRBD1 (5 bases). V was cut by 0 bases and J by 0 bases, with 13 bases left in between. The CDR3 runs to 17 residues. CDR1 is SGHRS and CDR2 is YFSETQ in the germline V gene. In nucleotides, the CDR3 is TGCGCCAGCAGCTTGGAGCGGGGGACGAACTCTGGAAACACCATATATTTT. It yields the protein CASSLERGTNSGNTIYF.

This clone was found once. The CDR3 DNA sequence: TGTGCCAGCAGCTTAGACGGGGTCAACTATGGCTACACCTTC. Encoded protein: CASSLDGVNYGYTF. V gene TRBV11-2 combines with J gene TRBJ1-2; D remains ambiguous. From germline, CDR1 is SGHAT and CDR2 FQNNGV. V was clipped by 0 bases and J by 2 bases, with 7 bases between them. The length of the CDR3 is 14 residues.

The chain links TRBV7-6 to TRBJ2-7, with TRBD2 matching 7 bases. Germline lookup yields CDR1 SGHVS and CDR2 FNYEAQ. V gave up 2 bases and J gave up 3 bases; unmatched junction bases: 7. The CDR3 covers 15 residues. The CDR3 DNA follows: TGTGCCAGCAGCTTATCCTCTAGCGGAAACTACGAGCAGTACTTC. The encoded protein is CASSLSSSGNYEQYF.

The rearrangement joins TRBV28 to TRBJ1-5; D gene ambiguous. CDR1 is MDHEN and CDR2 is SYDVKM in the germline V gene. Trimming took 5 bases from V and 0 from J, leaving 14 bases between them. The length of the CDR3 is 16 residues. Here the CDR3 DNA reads TGTGCCAGCAGTCCCCGCGGTAGCTATAGCAATCAGCCCCAGCATTTT. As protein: CASSPRGSYSNQPQHF.

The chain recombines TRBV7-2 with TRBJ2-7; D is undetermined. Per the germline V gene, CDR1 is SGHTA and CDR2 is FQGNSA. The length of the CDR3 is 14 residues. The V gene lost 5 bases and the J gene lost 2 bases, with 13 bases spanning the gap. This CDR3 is CASSERGLTYEQYF. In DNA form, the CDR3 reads TGTGCCAGCAGCGAGCGAGGTTTGACCTACGAGCAGTACTTC.

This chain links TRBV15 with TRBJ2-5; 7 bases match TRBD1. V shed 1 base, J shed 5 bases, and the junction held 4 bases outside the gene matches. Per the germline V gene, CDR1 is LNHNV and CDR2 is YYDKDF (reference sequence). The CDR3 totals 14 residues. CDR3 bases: TGTGCCACCAGCAGAGGACAGGGTGACGAGACCCAGTACTTC. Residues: CATSRGQGDETQYF.